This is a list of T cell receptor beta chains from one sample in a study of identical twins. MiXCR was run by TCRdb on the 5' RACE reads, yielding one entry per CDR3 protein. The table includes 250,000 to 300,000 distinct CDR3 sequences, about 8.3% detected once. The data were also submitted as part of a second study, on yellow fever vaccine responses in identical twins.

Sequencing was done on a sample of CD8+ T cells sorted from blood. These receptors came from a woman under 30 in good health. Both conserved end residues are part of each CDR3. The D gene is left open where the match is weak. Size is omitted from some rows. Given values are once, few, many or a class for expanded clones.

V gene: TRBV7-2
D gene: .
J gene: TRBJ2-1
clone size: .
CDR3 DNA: TGTGCCAGCAGCGCAGGGGGGCCCTCCTACAATGAGCAGTTCTTC
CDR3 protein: CASSAGGPSYNEQFF

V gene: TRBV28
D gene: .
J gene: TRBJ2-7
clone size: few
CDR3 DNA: TGTGCCAGCAGTTTTGAGGGGAACGAGCAGTACTTC
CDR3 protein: CASSFEGNEQYF

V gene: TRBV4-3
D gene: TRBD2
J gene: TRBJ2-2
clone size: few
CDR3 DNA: TGCGCCAGCAGCCAAGTTAACGGGGGGTCGAACACCGGGGAGCTGTTTTTT
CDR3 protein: CASSQVNGGSNTGELFF

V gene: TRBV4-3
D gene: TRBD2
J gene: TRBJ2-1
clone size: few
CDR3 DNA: TGCGCCAGCAGCCCGGGAGGTGGGAGCGGGAGGGAGGCTGAGCAGTTCTTC
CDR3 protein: CASSPGGGSGREAEQFF

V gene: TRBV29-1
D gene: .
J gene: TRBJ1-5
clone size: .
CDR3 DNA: TGCAGCGTTGACCGAGGGGTGGGTCAGCCCCAGCATTTT
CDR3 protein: CSVDRGVGQPQHF

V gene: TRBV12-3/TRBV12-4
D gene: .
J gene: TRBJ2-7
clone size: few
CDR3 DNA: TGTGCCAGCAGTTTTAGAATAGACTACGAGCAGTACTTC
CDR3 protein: CASSFRIDYEQYF

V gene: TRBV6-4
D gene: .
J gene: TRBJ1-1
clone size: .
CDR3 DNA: TGTGCCAGCAGTGACTTGCTGCGCGGGAACACTGAAGCTTTCTTT
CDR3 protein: CASSDLLRGNTEAFF

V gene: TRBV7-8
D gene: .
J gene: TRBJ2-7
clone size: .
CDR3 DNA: TGTGCCAGCAGAGGACAGAAAGACTCCTACGAGCAGTACTTC
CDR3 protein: CASRGQKDSYEQYF

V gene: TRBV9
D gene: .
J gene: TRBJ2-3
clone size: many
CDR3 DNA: TGTGCCAGCAGCGTAGTGTGGGGGAGCACAGATACGCAGTATTTT
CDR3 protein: CASSVVWGSTDTQYF

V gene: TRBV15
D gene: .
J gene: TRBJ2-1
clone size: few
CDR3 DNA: TGTGCCACCAGCATATACACCTACAATGAGCAGTTCTTC
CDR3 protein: CATSIYTYNEQFF

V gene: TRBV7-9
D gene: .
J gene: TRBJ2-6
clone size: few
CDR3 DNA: TGTGCCAGCAGACTCGACGGGGCCAACGTCCTGACTTTC
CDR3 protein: CASRLDGANVLTF

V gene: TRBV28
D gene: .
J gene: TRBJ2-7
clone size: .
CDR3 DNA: TGTGCCAGCAGTGAGTTTAGTCCTGACTACGAGCAGTACTTC
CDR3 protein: CASSEFSPDYEQYF

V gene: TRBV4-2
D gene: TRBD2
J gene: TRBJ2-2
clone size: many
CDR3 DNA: TGTGCCAGCAGCCAGGATGACCGGGGGGGAACCGGGGAGCTGTTTTTT
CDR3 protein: CASSQDDRGGTGELFF

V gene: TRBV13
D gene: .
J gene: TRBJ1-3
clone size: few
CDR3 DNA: TGTGCCAGCAGCTTTGGGGCCCTTGGGCAGAGCTACTCTGGAAACACCATATATTTT
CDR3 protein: CASSFGALGQSYSGNTIYF

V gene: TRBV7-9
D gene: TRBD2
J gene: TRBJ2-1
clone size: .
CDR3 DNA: TGTGCCAGCAGCTGGCTGCGGGAGGGCCTTTCTGAGCAGTTCTTC
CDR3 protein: CASSWLREGLSEQFF

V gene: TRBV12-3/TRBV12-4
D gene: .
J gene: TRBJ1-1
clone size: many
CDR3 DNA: TGTGCCAGCAGTTTAACTGAAGCTTTCTTT
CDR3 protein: CASSLTEAFF

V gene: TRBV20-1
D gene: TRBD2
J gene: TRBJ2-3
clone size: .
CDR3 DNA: TGCAGTGCTAGAGATCGGGAGGGCGCGCAGTATTTT
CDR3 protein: CSARDREGAQYF

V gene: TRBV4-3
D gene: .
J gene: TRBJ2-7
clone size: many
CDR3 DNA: TGCGCCAGCAGCCAAGCAACCAGGGCTGACGAGCAGTACTTC
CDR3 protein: CASSQATRADEQYF

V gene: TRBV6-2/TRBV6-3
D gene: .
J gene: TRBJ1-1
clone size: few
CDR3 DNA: TGTGCCAGCAGTCCTCTGACAGGCCTGAACACTGAAGCTTTCTTT
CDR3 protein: CASSPLTGLNTEAFF

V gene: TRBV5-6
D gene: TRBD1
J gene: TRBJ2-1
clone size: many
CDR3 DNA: TGTGCCAGCAGCTTGGTTGGGACAGGGAATGAGCAGTTCTTC
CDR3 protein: CASSLVGTGNEQFF

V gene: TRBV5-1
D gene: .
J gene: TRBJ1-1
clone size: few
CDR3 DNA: TGCGCCAGCAGCGCCGAAAGGGGATATTCTGAAGCTTTCTTT
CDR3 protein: CASSAERGYSEAFF

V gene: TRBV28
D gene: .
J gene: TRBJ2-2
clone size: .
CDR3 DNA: TGTGCCAGCAGTTCTCAGTTAAACACCGGGGAGCTGTTTTTT
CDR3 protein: CASSSQLNTGELFF

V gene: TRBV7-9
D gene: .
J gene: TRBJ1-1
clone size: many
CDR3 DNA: TGTGCCAGCGCAAAAGGCGGAGGGTTTTTTACTGAAGCTTTCTTT
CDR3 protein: CASAKGGGFFTEAFF

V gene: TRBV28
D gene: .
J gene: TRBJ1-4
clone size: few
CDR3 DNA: TGTGCCAGCAATCGACGGGATAATGAAAAACTGTTTTTT
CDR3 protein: CASNRRDNEKLFF

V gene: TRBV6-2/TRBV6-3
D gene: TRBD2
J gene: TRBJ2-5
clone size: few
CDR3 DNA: TGTGCCAGCAGTCAAGAGGGTAGCGGGAGTGAGACCCAGTACTTC
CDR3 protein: CASSQEGSGSETQYF

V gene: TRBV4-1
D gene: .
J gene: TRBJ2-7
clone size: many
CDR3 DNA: TGCGCCAGCAGCCAAGGCGGGACCTCCTACGAGCAGTACTTC
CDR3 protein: CASSQGGTSYEQYF

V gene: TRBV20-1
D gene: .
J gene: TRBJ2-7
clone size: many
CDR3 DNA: TGCAGTGCTAGAGAGCAGGCCGCCCTCTACGAGCAGTACTTC
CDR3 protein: CSAREQAALYEQYF

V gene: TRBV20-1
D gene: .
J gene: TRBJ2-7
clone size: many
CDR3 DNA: TGCAGTGCTACCTCGCGGGACACCTACGAGCAGTACTTC
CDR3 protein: CSATSRDTYEQYF

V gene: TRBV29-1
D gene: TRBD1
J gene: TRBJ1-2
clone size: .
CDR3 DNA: TGCAGCGTTGAAACTGGCGTCAGGGGGCGCGGGGGCTACACCTTC
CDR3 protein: CSVETGVRGRGGYTF

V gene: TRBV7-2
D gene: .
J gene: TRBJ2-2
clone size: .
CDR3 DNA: TGTGCCAGCAGCTTAGACAGGTTGGAGCTGTTTTTT
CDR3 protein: CASSLDRLELFF

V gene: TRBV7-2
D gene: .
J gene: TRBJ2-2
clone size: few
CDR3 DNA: TGTGCCATTTTTATTGACCCGAACACCGGGGAGCTGTTTTTT
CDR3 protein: CAIFIDPNTGELFF

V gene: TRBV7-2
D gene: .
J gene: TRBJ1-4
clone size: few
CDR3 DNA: TGTGCCAGCAGCCCTAAGTGGGGGGTGGATGAAAAACTGTTTTTT
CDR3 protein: CASSPKWGVDEKLFF

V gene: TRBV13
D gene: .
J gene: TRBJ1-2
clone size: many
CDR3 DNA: TGTGCCAGCAGCTTAGGCCGGGGAGGGCAGGCGACATTGAACTATGGCTACACCTTC
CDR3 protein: CASSLGRGGQATLNYGYTF

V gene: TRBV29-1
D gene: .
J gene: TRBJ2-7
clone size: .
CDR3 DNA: TGCAGCGTTGAGCTAATGGACAGCTCCTACGAGCAGTACTTC
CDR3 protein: CSVELMDSSYEQYF

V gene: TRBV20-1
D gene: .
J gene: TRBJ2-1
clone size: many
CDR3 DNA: TGCAGTGCTAGGGGCACTAGTTACGTTGAGCAGTTCTTC
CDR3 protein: CSARGTSYVEQFF

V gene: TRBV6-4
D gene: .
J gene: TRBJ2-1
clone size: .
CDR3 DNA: TGTGCCAGCAGAGGGGACGGCAGCAATGAGCAGTTCTTC
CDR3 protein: CASRGDGSNEQFF

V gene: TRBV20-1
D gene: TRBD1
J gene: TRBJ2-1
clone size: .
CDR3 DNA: TGCAGTGCTAGAGTAAGGCAGGGGGCGAACAATGAGCAGTTCTTC
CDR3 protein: CSARVRQGANNEQFF

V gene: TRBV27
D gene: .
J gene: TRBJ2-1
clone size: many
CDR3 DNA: TGTGCCAGCAGTTTAGCGGGACCCTACAATGAGCAGTTCTTC
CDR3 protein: CASSLAGPYNEQFF

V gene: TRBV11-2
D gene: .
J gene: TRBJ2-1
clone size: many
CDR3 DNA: TGTGCCAGCCTTGACATCGGAAGCTCCTACAATGAGCAGTTCTTC
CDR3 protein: CASLDIGSSYNEQFF

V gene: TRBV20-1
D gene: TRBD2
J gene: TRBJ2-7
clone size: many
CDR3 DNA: TGCAGTGCCATACTAGCGTCGAGCTCCTACGAGCAGTACTTC
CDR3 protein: CSAILASSSYEQYF

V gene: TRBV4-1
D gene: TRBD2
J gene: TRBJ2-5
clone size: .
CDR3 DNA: TGCGCCAGCAGCCCTCACCGAGCGGGAGATCCCCAAGAGACCCAGTACTTC
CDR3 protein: CASSPHRAGDPQETQYF

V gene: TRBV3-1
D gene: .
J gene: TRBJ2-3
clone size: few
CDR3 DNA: TGTGCCAGCAGCCAAGAGGGGGGACCATCGGCAGATACGCAGTATTTT
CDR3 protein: CASSQEGGPSADTQYF

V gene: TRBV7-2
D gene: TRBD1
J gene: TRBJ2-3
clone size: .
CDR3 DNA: TGTGCCAGCCTAACAGGGGTGGGTGGAGATACGCAGTATTTT
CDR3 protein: CASLTGVGGDTQYF

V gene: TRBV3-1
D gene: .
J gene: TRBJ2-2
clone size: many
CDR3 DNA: TGTGCCAGCAGCCCTATCACCGCAAGGACCGGGGAGCTGTTTTTT
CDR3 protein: CASSPITARTGELFF

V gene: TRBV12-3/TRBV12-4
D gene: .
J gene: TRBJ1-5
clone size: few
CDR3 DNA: TGTGCCAGCAACCATGGGGGGAATCAGCCCCAGCATTTT
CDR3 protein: CASNHGGNQPQHF

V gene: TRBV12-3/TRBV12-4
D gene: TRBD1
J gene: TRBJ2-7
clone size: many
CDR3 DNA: TGTGCCAGCAGTCCCTCGGACAGGGGATTTTACGAGCAGTACTTC
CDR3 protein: CASSPSDRGFYEQYF

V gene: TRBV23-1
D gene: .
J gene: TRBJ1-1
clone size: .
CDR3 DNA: TGCGCCAGCCGTACGGGGGGGGCACGAACTGAAGCTTTCTTT
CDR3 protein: CASRTGGARTEAFF

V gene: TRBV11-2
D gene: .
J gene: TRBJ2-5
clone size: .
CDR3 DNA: TGTGCCAGCAGCTTAATTCGGAGGTCAGAGACCCAGTACTTC
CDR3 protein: CASSLIRRSETQYF

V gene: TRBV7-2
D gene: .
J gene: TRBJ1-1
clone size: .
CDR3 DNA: TGTGCCAGCAGCATATGGGGTCAGGGGTTATGGGAAGCTTTCTTT
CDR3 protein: CASSIWGQGLWEAFF

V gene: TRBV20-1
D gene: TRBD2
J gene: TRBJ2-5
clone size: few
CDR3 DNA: TGCAGCTTCCGGGCGAAGCTAGCGGGGGCGCAGTACCAAGAGACCCAGTACTTC
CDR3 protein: CSFRAKLAGAQYQETQYF

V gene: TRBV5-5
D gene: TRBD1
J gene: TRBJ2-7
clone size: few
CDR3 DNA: TGTGCCAGCAGCTCAGGGGGCGCGTGGGAGCAGTACTTC
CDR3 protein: CASSSGGAWEQYF

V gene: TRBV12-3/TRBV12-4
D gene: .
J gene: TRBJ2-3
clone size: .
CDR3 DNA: TGTGCCATCGCCGGGGGCAGCACAGATACGCAGTATTTT
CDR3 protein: CAIAGGSTDTQYF

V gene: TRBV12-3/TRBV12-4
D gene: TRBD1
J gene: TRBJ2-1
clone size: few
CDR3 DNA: TGTGCCAGCAGGCAGGGGGCTGCTGAGCAGTTCTTC
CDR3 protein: CASRQGAAEQFF